This T cell receptor beta chain comes out of a study of beta chain features in type 1 diabetes. Isolated RNA was reverse transcribed in full, so expressed TCRB transcripts were sequenced. Assay used: immunoSEQ multiplex PCR; TCRdb lists only in-frame clones, some missing. Of around 250,000 clones in the sample, about 15% are singletons; the top ten hold just under 0.02%. A note on this clone: Antigen specificity is unknown.

Overall study findings and caveats: When Type 1 diabetes patients were examined, their TCRB CDR3s proved moderately but significantly shorter in all four CD4+ subsets.

This CDR3 has 14 amino acids. Trimming stripped 0 bases from V and 4 bases from J, with 10 bases between. Germline lookup yields CDR1 GTSNPN and CDR2 SVGIG (reference sequence). V is TRBV30 and J is TRBJ2-1, with no clear D. The TCR originated in a man aged 30-40 years with type 1 diabetes. Sequencing was carried out using naive CD4+ T cells from blood. The CDR3, as DNA: TGTGCCTGGAGTGTACTAAGTCCTTACAATGAGCAGTTCTTC. It yields the protein CAWSVLSPYNEQFF. Drawing the rest from reference TRBV30 and TRBJ2-1, the complete variable domain is SQTIHQWPATLVQPVGSPLSLECTVEGTSNPNLYWYRQAAGRGLQLLFYSVGIGQISSEVPQNLSASRPQDRQFILSSKKLLLSDSGFYLCAWSVLSPYNEQFFGPGTRLTVL.